The 21 T cell receptor beta chains below come from one sample, sequenced in a study of cytomegalovirus exposure and HLA in healthy donors. The primer mix had 60 Vbeta and 13 Jbeta primers. Measured with immunoSEQ multiplex PCR; TCRdb has only the in-frame clones, and not every one. The sample holds about 140,000 clones, 70% to 85% seen once. The sample was PBMCs. The source of these receptors is a man aged 30 to 45 in good health and CMV-seropositive.

This clone was picked up one time. The genes are TRBV18 and TRBJ2-5; D not resolved. The V gene lost 0 bases and the J gene lost 5 bases, with 7 bases spanning the gap. Per germline, CDR1 KGHSH and CDR2 LQKENI. The CDR3 covers 13 residues. The CDR3 here is CASSPPNAETQYF. The CDR3 DNA follows: TGTGCCAGCTCACCACCTAATGCGGAGACCCAGTACTTC.

The V and J genes are TRBV2 and TRBJ2-2; TRBD2 matches 9 bases. The germline V gene encodes CDR1 SNHLY and CDR2 FYNNEI. CDR3 size: 15 residues. V lost 3 bases to trimming and J lost 2 bases; unmatched junction nucleotides: 1. In DNA, the CDR3 is TGTGCCAGCAGTGATCTAGCGGGAAACACCGGGGAGCTGTTTTTT. Protein sequence: CASSDLAGNTGELFF.

This chain connects TRBV6-1 to TRBJ2-1; D is perhaps TRBD1 (5 bases). The CDR3 has 16 residues. CDR1 MNHNS and CDR2 SASEGT come from the germline V gene. V was pared by 1 base and J by 1 base, with 11 bases between. CDR3 nucleotide sequence: TGTGCCAGCAGTGAAGGAAGGGGTCCTTCCTACAATGAGCAGTTCTTC. The encoded protein is CASSEGRGPSYNEQFF.

This chain uses TRBV7-9 with TRBJ2-2; D not resolved. The CDR3 is 14 amino acids. Per germline, CDR1 SEHNR and CDR2 FQNEAQ (reference sequence). V lost 5 bases to trimming and J lost 4 bases, with 11 bases between them. The CDR3 sequence is CASSHYSGTGELFF. The CDR3 region has the DNA TGTGCCAGCAGCCATTACTCGGGCACCGGGGAGCTGTTTTTT.

The chain links TRBV5-1 to TRBJ2-1; 11 nucleotides line up with TRBD2. Germline assignment: CDR1 SGHRS and CDR2 YFSETQ. After removal of 2 bases from V and 9 bases from J, the junction contained 4 bases not matched to a gene. The CDR3 is 14 residues long. This CDR3 reads CASSFLAGGPEQFF. CDR3 DNA: TGCGCCAGCAGCTTTCTAGCGGGGGGCCCTGAGCAGTTCTTC. The full variable domain, rest sourced from reference TRBV5-1 and TRBJ2-1, is KAGVTQTPRYLIKTRGQQVTLSCSPISGHRSVSWYQQTPGQGLQFLFEYFSETQRNKGNFPGRFSGRQFSNSRSEMNVSTLELGDSALYLCASSFLAGGPEQFFGPGTRLTVL.

This clone was detected once. This sequence joins TRBV29-1 and TRBJ2-2; the match to TRBD1 covers 8 bases. V was pared by 6 bases and J by 5 bases, with 8 bases of the junction left unmatched. The CDR3 runs 14 residues. Per the germline V gene, CDR1 is SQVTM and CDR2 is ANQGSEA. This CDR3 reads CSVDTGGRTGELFF. In DNA form, the CDR3 reads TGCAGCGTGGATACAGGGGGGAGGACCGGGGAGCTGTTTTTT.

This chain joins TRBV7-9 and TRBJ2-1; TRBD2 matches 8 bases. This CDR3 region has 17 residues. Germline V gene lookup returns CDR1 SEHNR and CDR2 FQNEAQ (reference sequence). V lost 4 bases, J lost 2 bases, and 10 bases stayed unmatched. The CDR3 protein is CASSSPRTSTTYNEQFF. The CDR3 region has the DNA TGTGCCAGCAGCTCGCCTCGGACTAGCACGACCTACAATGAGCAGTTCTTC.

This rearrangement joins TRBV30 to TRBJ1-1; D is perhaps TRBD1 (6 bases). Trimming removed 1 base at V and 12 bases at J, with 15 bases between. Germline V gene data show CDR1 as GTSNPN and CDR2 as SVGIG (reference sequence). The CDR3 sequence is 12 residues long. CDR3 amino acids: CAWSGQGLSSFF. CDR3 DNA sequence: TGTGCCTGGAGTGGTCAGGGGCTTTCGTCTTTCTTT.

The chain combines TRBV6-5 with TRBJ2-1; 10 positions match TRBD2. The J segment lost 2 bases and the V segment lost 1 base, leaving 2 bases of the junction unmatched. Germline CDR1 MNHEY, CDR2 SVGAGI. This CDR3 is built from 16 residues. CDR3: CASSYLAGGTYNEQFF. CDR3 in DNA: TGTGCCAGCAGTTACTTAGCGGGGGGTACCTACAATGAGCAGTTCTTC.

With respect to this clone: This specimen includes other DNA sequences encoding the same CDR3. The gene calls are TRBV28 and TRBJ2-7, with 9 nucleotides matching TRBD2. J gave up 1 base and V 2 bases, and 0 bases lay outside the gene matches. From germline, CDR1 is MDHEN and CDR2 SYDVKM. CDR3 size: 14 residues. The CDR3 coding sequence is TGTGCCAGCAGTTTAGCGGGGGGGTCCTACGAGCAGTACTTC. Translating it yields CASSLAGGSYEQYF.

The J gene is TRBJ1-4, the V gene TRBV5-1; D may be TRBD1 (5 bases). The V end was cut by 0 bases, the J end by 8 bases, with 14 bases between. Germline V CDR1 and CDR2: SGHRS, YFSETQ. The CDR3 has 15 residues. The CDR3 sequence: CASSLAGGDSEKLFF. The CDR3 region has the DNA TGCGCCAGCAGCTTGGCCGGAGGGGATAGCGAAAAACTGTTTTTT.

This chain links TRBV5-1 with TRBJ2-5, with 11 nucleotides matching TRBD2. The CDR3 extends over 15 amino acids. Per the germline V gene, CDR1 is SGHRS and CDR2 is YFSETQ. The V gene end was trimmed by 3 bases and the J gene end by 4 bases; junction bases not matched to a gene: 5. CDR3 protein: CASSSTSGSLETQYF. Written as DNA, the CDR3 is TGCGCCAGCAGCTCAACTAGCGGGAGTTTAGAGACCCAGTACTTC.

The rearrangement joins TRBV6-4 to TRBJ2-3; 9 bases agree with TRBD2. The V gene's germline CDR1 is MRHNA and CDR2 SNTAGT. V dropped 7 bases and J dropped 2; count of bases not matched to a gene: 4. The CDR3 has 14 residues. CDR3 residues: CASKPSGATDTQYF. The CDR3 DNA is TGTGCCAGCAAACCTAGCGGGGCCACAGATACGCAGTATTTT.

This chain uses TRBV18 with TRBJ1-2; D gene uncertain. Germline loops: CDR1 KGHSH, CDR2 LQKENI. The CDR3 has 16 amino acids. The V and J ends lost 5 bases and 5 bases respectively, with 21 bases between them. Here the CDR3 reads CASSVSTSQRGYGYTF. CDR3 in DNA: TGTGCCAGCTCAGTTTCGACCTCCCAGCGGGGATATGGCTACACCTTC.

The V call is TRBV5-6, the J call TRBJ2-3, with D perhaps matching TRBD2 (7 bases). The CDR3 contains 14 residues. Germline V CDR1 and CDR2: SGHDT, YYEEEE. V was pared by 4 bases and J by 2 bases, with 11 bases between. The DNA for the CDR3 is TGTGCCAGCAGCCAGCGGGGACACACAGATACGCAGTATTTT. This codes for CASSQRGHTDTQYF.

The CDR3 reads CASRTGTSSSYNEQFF. DNA of the CDR3: TGTGCCAGCAGAACCGGGACTAGCTCCTCCTACAATGAGCAGTTCTTC. V and J are TRBV27 and TRBJ2-1, with 9 bases lining up with TRBD2. This CDR3 spans 16 amino acids. J gave up 0 bases and V 6 bases, and 6 bases lay outside the gene matches. The germline gives CDR1 MNHEY, CDR2 SMNVEV (reference sequence).

The chain is built from TRBV4-1 and TRBJ2-3; maybe TRBD1 (9 bases). Looked up from germline, CDR1 is MGHRA and CDR2 is YSYEKL. The CDR3 runs to 15 residues. The V end lost 5 bases, the J end lost 4 bases, and 16 bases lay between the germline ends. The CDR3 loop is CASSYRGREADTQYF. CDR3 nucleotide sequence: TGCGCCAGCAGCTACAGGGGGCGGGAGGCAGATACGCAGTATTTT.

J is TRBJ2-1 and V is TRBV4-1; 9 bases are a match to TRBD1. The V segment lost 2 bases and the J segment 2 bases; nucleotides outside the gene matches: 4. The germline V gene has CDR1 MGHRA and CDR2 YSYEKL. This CDR3 region has 16 residues. CDR3 amino acids: CASSQRQGDAYNEQFF. The CDR3 DNA follows: TGCGCCAGCAGCCAACGACAGGGGGATGCCTACAATGAGCAGTTCTTC.

The V gene is TRBV5-4, the J gene TRBJ2-5, with 9 bases lining up with TRBD1. The germline V gene encodes CDR1 SGHNT and CDR2 YYREEE (reference sequence). The CDR3 loop spans 14 amino acids. With V trimmed by 4 bases and J by 5 bases, 6 bases remained unmatched. CDR3 sequence reads: CASSAQGAGETQYF. The CDR3 region has the DNA TGTGCCAGCAGCGCACAGGGGGCCGGGGAGACCCAGTACTTC.

The CDR3 reads CASKMRDTGELFF. The CDR3, as DNA: TGTGCCAGCAAGATGAGGGACACCGGGGAGCTGTTTTTT. V and J are TRBV6-6 and TRBJ2-2; D perhaps matches TRBD2 (5 bases). Germline values: CDR1 MNHNY, CDR2 SVGAGI (reference sequence). The CDR3 loop spans 13 amino acids. Trimming removed 7 bases at V and 3 bases at J, with 9 bases between.

CDR3 in amino acids: CASSLEGAKNIQYF. DNA for the CDR3: TGTGCCAGCAGCTTGGAGGGGGCCAAAAACATTCAGTACTTC. J is TRBJ2-4 and V is TRBV5-4; D is perhaps TRBD1 (5 bases). The V end was cut by 0 bases, the J end by 1 base, with 5 bases between. The CDR3 spans 14 residues. Looked up from germline, CDR1 is SGHNT and CDR2 is YYREEE (reference sequence).